This T cell receptor (beta chain) was identified in a study of blood T cells in healthy people across ages. V was trimmed by 1 base and J by 7 bases, leaving 8 bases between them. This CDR3 has 12 amino acids. Germline loops: CDR1 SGHRS, CDR2 YFSETQ. A J-beta primer mix and a sample-barcoded 5' primer were used in a second PCR of roughly 6 to 11 cycles. Each CDR3 protein gets one entry after TCRdb re-called the 5' RACE reads with MiXCR. Among under 2,000,000 distinct CDR3 sequences, roughly 52% were seen once, and the ten largest hold about 2.1%. The chain has TRBV5-1 and TRBJ2-5; no clear D gene. The sample consisted of blood. This clonotype originated in a woman between 40 and 55 years old in good health. This chain's CDR3 is CASSLLERTQYF. The CDR3 DNA sequence: TGCGCCAGCAGCTTGCTTGAGAGGACCCAGTACTTC.